The 2 T cell receptor beta chains listed next were all sequenced from one sample in a study of cytomegalovirus exposure and HLA in healthy donors. Generated by immunoSEQ multiplex PCR, the TCRdb table keeps only in-frame clones and is missing some. The sample gives roughly 120,000 clones, roughly nine tenths of which show up once; about 4.4% is in the top ten. Sequencing used PBMCs. The receptor source for this set is a man aged 18 to 29 in good health and CMV-seropositive.

The chain links TRBV28 to TRBJ2-2; 9 nucleotides align to TRBD2. Germline V gene sequence: CDR1 MDHEN, CDR2 SYDVKM. J lost 3 bases, V lost 6 bases, and 8 bases had no gene match. This CDR3 has 16 residues. The CDR3 DNA reads as TGTGCCAGCAGCATTAGCGGGGGACGGGACACCGGGGAGCTGTTTTTT. Encoded protein: CASSISGGRDTGELFF.

The chain joins TRBV5-4 to TRBJ2-1, with a tentative D call TRBD1 (6 bases). Trimming removed 4 bases from V and 5 bases from J, with 10 bases in between. Germline lookup yields CDR1 SGHNT and CDR2 YYREEE (reference sequence). This CDR3 has 13 amino acids. Here the CDR3 DNA reads TGTGCCAGCAGCATTGACAGGAACAATGAGCAGTTCTTC. It is translated as CASSIDRNNEQFF.